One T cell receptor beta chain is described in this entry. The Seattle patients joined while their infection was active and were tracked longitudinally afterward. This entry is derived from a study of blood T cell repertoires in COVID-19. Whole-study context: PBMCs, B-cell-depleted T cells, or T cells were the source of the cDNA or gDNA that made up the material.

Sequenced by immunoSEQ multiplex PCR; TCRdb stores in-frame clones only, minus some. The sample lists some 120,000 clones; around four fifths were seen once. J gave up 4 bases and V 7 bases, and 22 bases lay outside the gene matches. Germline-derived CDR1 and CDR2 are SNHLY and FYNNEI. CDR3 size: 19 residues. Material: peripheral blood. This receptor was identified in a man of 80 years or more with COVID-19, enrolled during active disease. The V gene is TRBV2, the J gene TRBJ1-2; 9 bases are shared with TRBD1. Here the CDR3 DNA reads TGTGCCAGCACGGGATGGATGGGGGGACAGGGTGTGGTAGGCTATGGCTACACCTTC. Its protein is CASTGWMGGQGVVGYGYTF. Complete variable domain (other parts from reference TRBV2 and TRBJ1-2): EPEVTQTPSHQVTQMGQEVILRCVPISNHLYFYWYRQILGQKVEFLVSFYNNEISEKSEIFDDQFSVERPDGSNFTLKIRSTKLEDSAMYFCASTGWMGGQGVVGYGYTFGSGTRLTVV.